This TCR beta chain derives from a study of T cell repertoires in cytomegalovirus infection. Study context: Evidence of both CMV infection and a matching HLA type came from public TCR beta signatures. Points from the study as a whole: Clonotypes of TCR beta that were HLA-C-restricted and CMV-specific dominated the ex vivo response. Summed frequency of public TCR beta families distinguished CMV carriers with the relevant HLA.

As for this clonotype: Its antigen is unidentified.

TCRdb passed the reads through MiXCR, listing each CDR3 protein once. This table holds approximately 100,000 distinct CDR3 sequences, 42% found once. The germline CDR1 and CDR2 sequences are DFQATT and SNEGSKA (reference sequence). The V end was cut by 4 bases, the J end by 1 base, with 12 bases between. The CDR3 is made up of 14 amino acids. Sample: CD8+ T cells from cultured PBMCs, taken from culture after CMV antigen stimulation. The chain is built from TRBV20-1 and TRBJ2-3; a possible D gene is TRBD2 (7 bases). The receptor was isolated from a human donor in good health (CMV status not recorded). Some clones in this sample may be carry-over from other donors' samples. The CDR3 loop reads CSANGGHGTDTQYF. CDR3 DNA: TGCAGTGCTAACGGGGGGCATGGCACAGATACGCAGTATTTT.